A single sample is the source of the 15 T cell receptor beta chains below, sequenced in a study of blood T cell repertoires in COVID-19. Measured with immunoSEQ multiplex PCR; TCRdb has only the in-frame clones, and not every one. The data show about 170,000 clones, 89% seen once. The source material was PBMCs or T cells enriched from blood (not recorded which). These receptors were collected from a woman between 18 and 30 years old who had recovered from COVID-19.

The CDR3 nucleotides read TGTGCCAGCAGCTTAGATGGGACAGGGTTCAATGAGCAGTTCTTC. Translating it yields CASSLDGTGFNEQFF. J is TRBJ2-1 and V is TRBV11-3, with 9 bases fitting TRBD1. The CDR3 extends over 15 amino acids. Germline-derived CDR1 and CDR2 are SGHNT and YENEEA. J lost 6 bases, V lost 0 bases, and 3 bases had no gene match.

This clone is a singleton in its sample. This chain joins TRBV7-9 and TRBJ2-3; 8 positions match TRBD2. CDR3 length equals 15 residues. CDR1 is SEHNR, CDR2 FQNEAQ, per germline (reference sequence). The J segment lost 2 bases and the V segment lost 3 bases, leaving 4 bases of the junction unmatched. The CDR3 reads CASSLGSGNTDTQYF. CDR3 bases: TGTGCCAGCAGCTTGGGTAGCGGGAACACAGATACGCAGTATTTT. The full variable domain, in which reference TRBV7-9 and TRBJ2-3 provide the parts outside the CDR3, is DTGVSQNPRHKITKRGQNVTFRCDPISEHNRLYWYRQTLGQGPEFLTYFQNEAQLEKSRLLSDRFSAERPKGSFSTLEIQRTEQGDSAMYLCASSLGSGNTDTQYFGPGTRLTVL.

The chain uses TRBV2 and TRBJ1-2; 7 nucleotides agree with TRBD1. J lost 8 bases, V lost 8 bases, and 5 bases had no gene match. CDR3 length: 11 amino acids. Germline V CDR1 and CDR2: SNHLY, FYNNEI. The CDR3 spells CASQGTAGYTF. DNA for the CDR3: TGTGCCAGCCAAGGGACAGCCGGCTACACCTTC. The full variable domain, in which reference TRBV2 and TRBJ1-2 provide the parts outside the CDR3, is EPEVTQTPSHQVTQMGQEVILRCVPISNHLYFYWYRQILGQKVEFLVSFYNNEISEKSEIFDDQFSVERPDGSNFTLKIRSTKLEDSAMYFCASQGTAGYTFGSGTRLTVV.

The chain couples TRBV28 to TRBJ2-7; 8 nucleotides align to TRBD1. The CDR3 extends over 14 amino acids. CDR1 is MDHEN, CDR2 SYDVKM, per germline. Trimming took 3 bases from V and 4 from J; bases not matched to a gene: 5. The DNA of the CDR3 is TGTGCCAGCAGTTTGTCAGGGGGCTGGTACGAGCAGTACTTC. This codes for CASSLSGGWYEQYF.

CDR3 amino acids: CAWDGLGTGEEAFF. The DNA for the CDR3 is TGTGCCTGGGACGGGCTCGGGACAGGGGAAGAAGCTTTCTTT. This chain links TRBV30 with TRBJ1-1, with 10 bases lining up with TRBD1. In germline, CDR1 is GTSNPN, CDR2 SVGIG (reference sequence). CDR3 length equals 14 residues. Trimming removed 5 bases from V and 8 bases from J; junction bases left unmatched: 11. The variable domain in full, completed from reference TRBV30 and TRBJ1-1, reads SQTIHQWPATLVQPVGSPLSLECTVEGTSNPNLYWYRQAAGRGLQLLFYSVGIGQISSEVPQNLSASRPQDRQFILSSKKLLLSDSGFYLCAWDGLGTGEEAFFGQGTRLTVV.

The J gene is TRBJ2-3, the V gene TRBV4-1, with D possibly being TRBD2 (5 bases). CDR3 length: 16 amino acids. The germline V gene has CDR1 MGHRA and CDR2 YSYEKL. V lost 0 bases and J 1 base, leaving 11 bases between the germline ends. CDR3 amino acids: CASSQDASGGTDTQYF. CDR3 in DNA: TGCGCCAGCAGCCAAGATGCCAGCGGAGGCACAGATACGCAGTATTTT.

The chain carries TRBV3-1 (or the pseudogene TRBV3-2) and TRBJ2-7; weak D call: TRBD2 (5 bases). The CDR3 spans 15 residues. Trimming stripped 4 bases from V and 2 bases from J, with 15 bases between. Germline assignment: CDR1 LGHDT and CDR2 YNNKEL (reference sequence). Here the CDR3 reads CASSPPRGLAYEQYF. The CDR3 nucleotides read TGTGCCAGCAGCCCCCCCCGCGGGTTGGCCTACGAGCAGTACTTC.

The CDR3, as DNA: TGCGCCAGCAGTCAATTTTTCCCCCAAGGGGACTATGGCTACACCTTC. Protein sequence: CASSQFFPQGDYGYTF. The chain has TRBV23-1 and TRBJ1-2; D perhaps matches TRBD1 (5 bases). TRBV23-1 is marked as an open reading frame, function uncertain. Trimming cost V 1 base and J 3 bases, with 15 bases left between them. The CDR3 is made up of 16 amino acids.

This clone appeared once. V gene TRBV28 combines with J gene TRBJ2-1; TRBD2 matches at 10 bases. Germline CDR1 and CDR2: MDHEN and SYDVKM. Germline trimming cut 5 bases from V and 6 bases from J; bases unmatched to any gene: 4. This CDR3 has 14 residues. CDR3 in DNA: TGTGCCAGCAGTGAGGCTAGCGGGAGCAATGAGCAGTTCTTC. Its protein is CASSEASGSNEQFF.

The chain uses TRBV5-1 and TRBJ1-2; 7 positions agree with TRBD1. There are 15 residues in the CDR3. The germline V gene has CDR1 SGHRS and CDR2 YFSETQ. V lost 2 bases, J lost 6 bases, and 10 bases stayed unmatched. CDR3 nucleotide sequence: TGCGCCAGCAGCTTTCCGTCGGGCAGGGGGGATGGCTACACCTTC. The encoded protein is CASSFPSGRGDGYTF.

The rearrangement links TRBV29-1 to TRBJ2-1; possible D gene TRBD2, 6 bases. Germline CDR1 SQVTM, CDR2 ANQGSEA. Trimming left V 3 bases short and J 9 bases short, with 18 bases between. This CDR3 spans 14 amino acids. The CDR3 loop reads CSVDLGSTRGEQFF. The CDR3, as DNA: TGCAGCGTTGATCTCGGGAGCACTCGAGGTGAGCAGTTCTTC.

The chain joins TRBV7-8 to TRBJ1-1; D not resolved. The CDR3 spans 17 residues. The V gene's germline CDR1 is SGHVS and CDR2 FQNEAQ. V gave up 5 bases and J gave up 0 bases, with 19 bases separating them. The CDR3 sequence is CASSVDQAPKMNTEAFF. The CDR3 DNA sequence: TGTGCCAGCAGCGTTGACCAGGCACCGAAAATGAACACTGAAGCTTTCTTT.

This rearrangement joins TRBV5-6 to TRBJ2-7, with D hard to call. Germline V lookup: CDR1 SGHDT, CDR2 YYEEEE. CDR3 length: 13 amino acids. V lost 2 bases and J 2 bases, leaving 8 bases between the germline ends. CDR3 coding DNA: TGTGCCAGCAGCTTATGGCACACCTACGAGCAGTACTTC. It yields the protein CASSLWHTYEQYF.

V usage is TRBV3-1 (or the pseudogene TRBV3-2) and J usage is TRBJ1-2; maybe TRBD1 (6 bases). CDR1 is LGHDT, CDR2 YNNKEL, per germline (reference sequence). The CDR3 extends over 15 amino acids. Trimming pared 2 bases from V and 4 bases from J, leaving 14 bases between. This chain's CDR3 is CASSQYKGGAYGYTF. The CDR3, as DNA: TGTGCCAGCAGCCAATATAAGGGGGGGGCCTATGGCTACACCTTC.

In this sample, this clone turned up a few times. The gene calls are TRBV2 and TRBJ2-5; D might be TRBD1 (5 bases). V was cut by 6 bases and J by 6 bases, with 14 bases left in between. Germline CDR1 is SNHLY and CDR2 is FYNNEI. The CDR3 runs 13 residues. The CDR3 DNA follows: TGTGCCAGCAGGCAAGGGGTTCTGAAGACCCAGTACTTC. Translated: CASRQGVLKTQYF. The variable domain in full, with the rest retrieved from reference TRBV2 and TRBJ2-5, is EPEVTQTPSHQVTQMGQEVILRCVPISNHLYFYWYRQILGQKVEFLVSFYNNEISEKSEIFDDQFSVERPDGSNFTLKIRSTKLEDSAMYFCASRQGVLKTQYFGPGTRLLVL.